This TCR beta chain was captured in a study of T cells in localized non-small cell lung cancer. Findings and limits, study-wide: Adjacent lung was found to contain a median roughly 60 of the top 100 tumor clones. T cell clonality was highest in uninvolved adjacent lung, above tumor.

The repertoire was sequenced with immunoSEQ multiplex PCR; TCRdb's copy has only in-frame clones and lacks some. This table has about 41,000 clones, 88% appearing once. Note on this clone: Its antigen is currently unknown.

This CDR3 contains 13 residues. CDR1 and CDR2 (germline): SQVTM, ANQGSEA. V lost 5 bases and J lost 6; bases outside the gene matches: 3. Material: peripheral blood, obtained before any cancer treatment. The rearrangement links TRBV29-1 to TRBJ2-1, with 11 nucleotides matching TRBD2. The receptor was isolated from a female donor older than 55 with stage I squamous cell lung carcinoma. CDR3 coding DNA: TGCAGCGTTAGACTAGCGGGGCGCAATGAGCAGTTCTTC. It is translated as CSVRLAGRNEQFF.